A selection of T cell receptor beta chains follows, all from one sample in a study of CD8+ T cells in alopecia areata. Repertoires were generated with immunoSEQ multiplex PCR, while TCRdb's copy carries only in-frame clones and drops some. The profile shows some 240,000 clones, around 62% of them singletons. Specimen: CD4+ T cells sorted from blood, collected at week 0. All receptors derive from a human donor with alopecia areata. CDR3s include the opening cysteine and the closing phenylalanine or tryptophan. The D gene is left open where the match is weak. A row's size may be missing; if present it is once, few, many or a size class.

j_call clone_size v_call d_call cdr3_nt cdr3_aa
TRBJ2-2 - TRBV9 - TGTGCCAGCAGCGGGCTGGGAATGGAGGCCGGGGAGCTGTTTTTT CASSGLGMEAGELFF
TRBJ2-7 - TRBV6-5 TRBD1 TGTGCCAGCAGTCCAGACAGGGCGTCCTACGAGCAGTACTTC CASSPDRASYEQYF
TRBJ2-2 - TRBV5-1 - TGCGCCAGCAGCATACCCGCCGGGACTCACAACACCGGGGAGCTGTTTTTT CASSIPAGTHNTGELFF
TRBJ2-7 - TRBV30 TRBD2 TGTGCCTGGAGGCCGGCAGGCGGGGGTTACGAGCAGTACTTC CAWRPAGGGYEQYF
TRBJ2-7 - TRBV30 - TGTGCCTGGGGACGACTTAACTACGAGCAGTACTTC CAWGRLNYEQYF
TRBJ1-5 few TRBV28 - TGTGCCAGCAGTTTAATCTATAGCAATCAGCCCCAGCATTTT CASSLIYSNQPQHF
TRBJ2-1 - TRBV29-1 - TGCAGCGTTGAAGGGATTATGATTCGGGAGCAGTTCTTC CSVEGIMIREQFF
TRBJ1-5 - TRBV29-1 - TGCAGCGTTGAAGACCCCCAGGCAGGCAATCAGCCCCAGCATTTT CSVEDPQAGNQPQHF
TRBJ1-1 - TRBV7-9 TRBD1 TGTGCCAGCAGCTCTCCAGACAGGGGTGAAGCTTTCTTT CASSSPDRGEAFF
TRBJ2-1 few TRBV7-2 TRBD2 TGTGCCAGCCGTCGGACTAGCGGGGGCTCCTACAATGAGCAGTTCTTC CASRRTSGGSYNEQFF
TRBJ1-2 few TRBV5-1 - TGCGCCAGCAGCTTGGCGGGCGTCGGCCAGGGCGGCTACACCTTC CASSLAGVGQGGYTF
TRBJ1-2 few TRBV12-5 TRBD1 TGTGCTAGTGGTTTGGTTCAGGGGGCCCTATCAAGAAACTATGGCTACACCTTC CASGLVQGALSRNYGYTF
TRBJ1-6 - TRBV5-1 TRBD1 TGCGCCAGCAGCAACGGGGACAGGGGGAGCTCCTATAATTCACCCCTCCACTTT CASSNGDRGSSYNSPLHF
TRBJ2-2 - TRBV30 - TGTGCCTGGAGTGCGGCCGCGAACACCGGGGAGCTGTTTTTT CAWSAAANTGELFF
TRBJ1-1 - TRBV30 - TGTGCCTGGAGCTTCTCGGGGAACACTGAAGCTTTCTTT CAWSFSGNTEAFF
TRBJ2-5 - TRBV15 - TGTGCCACCAGCAGAGGTCCAGCGGGTCACCAAGAGACCCAGTACTTC CATSRGPAGHQETQYF
TRBJ1-2 - TRBV5-4 TRBD1 TGTGCCAGCAGCACCAGGGACAGGGGAAACGGCTACACCTTC CASSTRDRGNGYTF
TRBJ2-7 - TRBV19 - TGTGCCAGTAGTATTCAGGGTCCCTACGAGCAGTACTTC CASSIQGPYEQYF
TRBJ2-3 - TRBV10-3 TRBD1 TGTGCCATCAGTGAAGGGGGCCGGAATACGCAGTATTTT CAISEGGRNTQYF
TRBJ1-2 - TRBV9 - TGTGCCAGCAGCGTAGTCACCGCCTATGGCTACACCTTC CASSVVTAYGYTF
TRBJ1-5 - TRBV30 - TGTGCCTGGAGTGCAAACCCGGGGACCGGGGTTGCCCAGCATTTT CAWSANPGTGVAQHF
TRBJ2-7 - TRBV13 TRBD2 TGTGCCAGCAGCTCTACTAGCGGGGACTACGAGCAGTACTTC CASSSTSGDYEQYF
TRBJ2-7 - TRBV29-1 - TGCAGCGTGGAACGGAATTCCTACGAGCAGTACTTC CSVERNSYEQYF
TRBJ2-1 - TRBV2 - TGTGCCAGCAGTGTCGACTTCCTCTCCTACAATGAGCAGTTCTTC CASSVDFLSYNEQFF
TRBJ1-4 - TRBV29-1 - TGCAGCGTTAAGGCGGTCGATCGGAAACTGTTTTTT CSVKAVDRKLFF
TRBJ2-3 - TRBV6-6 TRBD2 TGTGCCGCGGCGGGGGGGCCCACAGATACGCAGTATTTT CAAAGGPTDTQYF
TRBJ2-7 once TRBV29-1 - TGCAGCGTGGGTCTCCGGGGAGGGGGATTCTACGAGCAGTACTTC CSVGLRGGGFYEQYF
TRBJ1-5 - TRBV6-1 - TGTGCCAGCAGGGCCCTAAACGGCAATCAGCCCCAGCATTTT CASRALNGNQPQHF
TRBJ2-7 few TRBV10-3 TRBD1 TGTGCCATCAGTAAGGGACAGGGTTCCTACGAGCAGTACTTC CAISKGQGSYEQYF
TRBJ1-5 many TRBV5-6 TRBD1 TGTGCCAGCAGCTTGAACAGGGGGCTTCAGCCCCAGCATTTT CASSLNRGLQPQHF
TRBJ1-6 few TRBV5-4 - TGTGCCAGCAGCTTGACAGGGCGAATTAATTCACCCCTCCACTTT CASSLTGRINSPLHF
TRBJ2-5 - TRBV11-2 TRBD2 TGTGCCAGCAGCCCAGAGACTAGCGGGGGGAAGACCCAGTACTTC CASSPETSGGKTQYF
TRBJ1-1 - TRBV18 - TGTGCCAGCTCACACGGACAGAACACTGAAGCTTTCTTT CASSHGQNTEAFF
TRBJ2-7 few TRBV6-6 - TGTGCCAGCAGTCTGGTGCACGAGCAGTACTTC CASSLVHEQYF
TRBJ2-6 - TRBV7-6 - TGTGCCAGCAGCTTAGAGGCGGGGAGGAGGACAGGGGCCAACGTCCTGACTTTC CASSLEAGRRTGANVLTF
TRBJ1-3 - TRBV30 - TGTGCCTGGAGACCAGAAAACTCTGGAAACACCATATATTTT CAWRPENSGNTIYF
TRBJ2-1 - TRBV18 - TGTGCCAGCTCACCCGGGGGCTTTTACAATGAGCAGTTCTTC CASSPGGFYNEQFF
TRBJ2-1 - TRBV30 - TGTGCCTGGAGTGCCCGGCACAATGAGCAGTTCTTC CAWSARHNEQFF
TRBJ2-2 once TRBV1 - TGCACCAGCAGCCAAGATAAGACGAACACCGGGGAGCTGTTTTTT CTSSQDKTNTGELFF
TRBJ2-7 - TRBV5-1 - TGCGCCAGCAGCCTCTCGACGGCCCCCTACGAGCAGTACTTC CASSLSTAPYEQYF
TRBJ2-7 - TRBV7-2 TRBD1 TGTGCCAGCAGCTCAGGGACAGGGAGGCCCTACGAGCAGTACTTC CASSSGTGRPYEQYF
TRBJ2-3 few TRBV30 - TGTGCCCCTAAAGGGCCAGATACGCAGTATTTT CAPKGPDTQYF
TRBJ2-3 - TRBV27 - TGTGCCAGCAGACTTGTGAATACGCAGTATTTT CASRLVNTQYF
TRBJ1-5 few TRBV6-5 TRBD1 TGTGCCAGCGGCTTCACAGGGGGCACTCAGCCCCAGCATTTT CASGFTGGTQPQHF
TRBJ1-5 - TRBV2 TRBD1 TGTGCCAGCGGGTCGGGACAGGGGAGTCCGGGGGGCAATCAGCCCCAGCATTTT CASGSGQGSPGGNQPQHF
TRBJ2-1 - TRBV7-9 - TGTGCCAGCAGCCCAACTGACTCCGCGGGCTACAATGAGCAGTTCTTC CASSPTDSAGYNEQFF
TRBJ1-2 - TRBV4-1 - TGCGCCAGCAGCCAGTCAGACAGGCCCTATGGCTACACCTTC CASSQSDRPYGYTF
TRBJ1-2 - TRBV30 - TGTGCCTGGAGTGGTCGCGATGGCTACACCTTC CAWSGRDGYTF
TRBJ2-2 - TRBV2 - TGTGCCACCAGCACTAGCCGAGCCGGGGAGCTGTTTTTT CATSTSRAGELFF
TRBJ1-1 - TRBV30 - TGTGCCTGCACGACTGTGAACACTGAAGCTTTCTTT CACTTVNTEAFF
TRBJ1-6 - TRBV30 - TGTGCCTGGAGCGGGGAGGCAGGGAGTAATTCACCCCTCCACTTT CAWSGEAGSNSPLHF
TRBJ2-3 few TRBV5-1 - TGCGCCAGCAGCTTGGACGGGCTTGAGATGGCGCAGTATTTT CASSLDGLEMAQYF
TRBJ2-5 few TRBV30 - TGTGCCTGGAGTCAGGGAGGAGAGACCCAGTACTTC CAWSQGGETQYF